This is a list of T cell receptor beta chains from one sample in a study of T cells after yellow fever vaccination. TCRdb processed the 5' RACE reads anew with MiXCR; each CDR3 protein has one entry. The sample lists some 300,000 distinct CDR3 sequences; approximately 10% were seen once. The specimen was CD4+ T cells sorted from PBMCs, collected 5 days after the yellow fever booster vaccination. The receptors originated from a man aged 18 to 30 who received the YFV17D yellow fever vaccine. Each CDR3 is given with its conserved first and last residue. Fields, in order: V gene, J gene, D gene, clone size, CDR3 protein. A D gene is named only where the DNA matches it firmly. A row's size may be missing; if present it is once, few, many or a size class.

TRBV20-1,TRBJ2-2,-,few,CSAAAGGTGELFF
TRBV6-5,TRBJ1-2,-,-,CASSYSIQMGYTF
TRBV20-1,TRBJ1-5,-,-,CSARVPSDQPQHF
TRBV12-3/TRBV12-4,TRBJ2-1,TRBD2,many,CASSPRGLAGGTYNEQFF
TRBV12-3/TRBV12-4,TRBJ1-5,-,-,CASSFGRNSNQPQHF
TRBV5-1,TRBJ1-5,-,few,CASSLGPVSRAWHF
TRBV4-1,TRBJ1-3,-,-,CASSQNSAESFSGNTIYF
TRBV6-1,TRBJ1-1,TRBD1,-,CASSAQGASGEAFF
TRBV10-3,TRBJ2-5,-,many,CAISELVGGETQYF
TRBV29-1,TRBJ1-3,-,few,CSVVRPGNTIYF
TRBV28,TRBJ2-3,TRBD2,few,CASSFGTSGGLTDTQYF
TRBV2,TRBJ1-1,TRBD1,few,CASRGGAGGTEAFF
TRBV20-1,TRBJ2-5,-,few,CSSQFEETQYF
TRBV9,TRBJ1-2,-,few,CASSVGVPGYYGYTF
TRBV12-3/TRBV12-4,TRBJ2-5,-,-,CASSLVSRTETQYF
TRBV19,TRBJ1-2,-,few,CASSMEQTNYGYTF
TRBV4-3,TRBJ1-4,-,many,CASSPLGREAEKLFF
TRBV4-1,TRBJ2-5,TRBD2,-,CASSRYSGAFQETQYF
TRBV5-1,TRBJ1-1,-,many,CASSLGAGNTEAFF
TRBV2,TRBJ1-4,-,-,CASKGGRTEKLFF
TRBV5-1,TRBJ2-3,TRBD1,few,CASSIQGASDTQYF
TRBV18,TRBJ1-5,-,few,CASSDSGGSNQPQHF
TRBV5-1,TRBJ2-3,-,-,CASSLVWERTDTQYF
TRBV29-1,TRBJ1-2,-,few,CSVTGPIYGYTF
TRBV5-1,TRBJ2-5,TRBD2,few,CASSRTSGAAQETQYF
TRBV5-1,TRBJ2-1,TRBD1,-,CASSLAGQGYEQFF
TRBV9,TRBJ2-7,-,many,CASSGRDGTYEQYF
TRBV11-2,TRBJ2-3,-,many,CASSQLRLTDTQYF